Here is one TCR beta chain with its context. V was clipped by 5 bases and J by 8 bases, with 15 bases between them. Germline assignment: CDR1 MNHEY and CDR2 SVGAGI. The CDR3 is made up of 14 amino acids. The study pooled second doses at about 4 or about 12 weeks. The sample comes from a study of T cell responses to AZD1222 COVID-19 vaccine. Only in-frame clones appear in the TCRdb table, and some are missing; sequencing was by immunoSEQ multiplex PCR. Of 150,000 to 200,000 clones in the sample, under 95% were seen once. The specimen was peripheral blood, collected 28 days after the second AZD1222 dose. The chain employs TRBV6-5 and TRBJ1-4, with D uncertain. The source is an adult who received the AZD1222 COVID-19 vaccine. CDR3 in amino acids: CASSPDTGPEKLFF. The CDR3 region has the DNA TGTGCCAGCAGTCCAGACACGGGCCCCGAAAAACTGTTTTTT.